What follows are 29 T cell receptor beta chains derived from one specimen sequenced in a study of CD8+ T cells in alopecia areata. In each case, RNA was isolated and then reverse transcribed into cDNA as the sequencing template. Only in-frame clones appear in the TCRdb table, and some are missing; sequencing was by immunoSEQ multiplex PCR. Here the sample spans about 110,000 clones, 45% to 60% being singletons. Sequencing used NKG2D-low CD8+ T cells sorted from blood. The receptors stem from a human donor with alopecia areata.

This chain connects TRBV7-8 to TRBJ1-2, with 11 bases that match TRBD1. Germline V gene lookup returns CDR1 SGHVS and CDR2 FQNEAQ. Unmatched junction bases numbered 10, after V lost 5 bases and J lost 5 bases. CDR3 size: 16 residues. CDR3 DNA: TGTGCCAGCAGCCCAAGCCCGGGACAGGGGGGTTATGGCTACACCTTC. Translation gives CASSPSPGQGGYGYTF.

This clone was seen a handful of times. The chain links TRBV7-9 to TRBJ2-7; D remains ambiguous. The germline V gene encodes CDR1 SEHNR and CDR2 FQNEAQ (reference sequence). CDR3 length: 11 amino acids. V shed 6 bases and J shed 0 bases, with 3 bases lying between them. CDR3 bases: TGTGCCAGCAGAAACTCCTACGAGCAGTACTTC. Translated, it gives CASRNSYEQYF.

The chain combines TRBV9 with TRBJ2-3, with 9 bases aligning to TRBD1. V shed 3 bases and J 2 bases; nucleotides not matched to a gene: 4. The CDR3 length is 15 residues. Germline assignment: CDR1 SGDLS and CDR2 YYNGEE. CDR3 nucleotide sequence: TGTGCCAGCAGCGCCTGGGACAGGGACACAGATACGCAGTATTTT. Its protein product is CASSAWDRDTDTQYF.

The chain is built from TRBV6-6 and TRBJ2-5, with 7 positions matching TRBD1. Germline assignment: CDR1 MNHNY and CDR2 SVGAGI (reference sequence). CDR3 length: 14 residues. Germline trimming cut 6 bases from V and 8 bases from J; bases unmatched to any gene: 12. The CDR3 DNA reads TGTGCCAGCAGCCGACAGGGATTTGGGGAAACCCAGTACTTC. Its protein product is CASSRQGFGETQYF.

Only a few counts were recorded for this clone. V gene TRBV6-1 combines with J gene TRBJ2-7; 8 bases are shared with TRBD2. Germline trimming cut 5 bases from V and 2 bases from J; bases unmatched to any gene: 8. CDR3 size: 15 residues. Germline V gene lookup returns CDR1 MNHNS and CDR2 SASEGT. The CDR3 spells CASSLGLEEPYEQYF. The CDR3 DNA reads TGTGCCAGCAGTTTGGGACTAGAAGAACCCTACGAGCAGTACTTC.

This clone was counted a few times. V gene TRBV7-9 combines with J gene TRBJ1-5; D unclear. V lost 1 base and J 0 bases, leaving 7 bases between the germline ends. Germline V CDR1 and CDR2: SEHNR, FQNEAQ (reference sequence). This CDR3 region has 15 residues. The CDR3 loop is CASSLDANSNQPQHF. CDR3 coding DNA: TGTGCCAGCAGCTTAGACGCGAATAGCAATCAGCCCCAGCATTTT.

The chain employs TRBV28 and TRBJ2-7, with D perhaps matching TRBD2 (5 bases). Between the trimmed V and J ends, which lost 4 bases and 6 bases, there was a span of 10 bases. The CDR3 length is 12 residues. Germline V gene lookup returns CDR1 MDHEN and CDR2 SYDVKM. CDR3 coding DNA: TGTGCCAGCAGTTCAACTAGTAGCGAGCAGTACTTC. Translation: CASSSTSSEQYF.

The table lists this clone with many counts. The J gene is TRBJ1-3, the V gene TRBV7-9; no clear D. This CDR3 comprises 14 residues. Trimming took off 3 bases at V and 2 bases at J, with 8 bases between the two ends. Germline CDR1 and CDR2: SEHNR and FQNEAQ (reference sequence). CDR3 residues: CASSLAGPGNTIYF. CDR3 DNA sequence: TGTGCCAGCAGCTTGGCTGGGCCTGGAAACACCATATATTTT. The variable domain in full, completed from reference TRBV7-9 and TRBJ1-3, reads DTGVSQNPRHKITKRGQNVTFRCDPISEHNRLYWYRQTLGQGPEFLTYFQNEAQLEKSRLLSDRFSAERPKGSFSTLEIQRTEQGDSAMYLCASSLAGPGNTIYFGEGSWLTVV.

This rearrangement joins TRBV27 to TRBJ2-1; maybe TRBD2 (6 bases). CDR3 length equals 15 residues. Germline-derived CDR1 and CDR2 are MNHEY and SMNVEV (reference sequence). The V and J ends lost 5 bases and 4 bases respectively, with 15 bases between them. The CDR3 sequence: CASSPGGGVYNEQFF. The DNA of the CDR3 is TGTGCCAGCAGTCCCGGGGGAGGAGTATACAATGAGCAGTTCTTC.

This clone was counted a few times. This rearrangement joins TRBV7-2 to TRBJ2-1; 7 nucleotides match TRBD2. This CDR3 has 16 residues. V gave up 2 bases and J gave up 3 bases; unmatched junction bases: 7. Germline CDR1 and CDR2: SGHTA and FQGNSA. The CDR3 loop is CASSLSTGGFYNEQFF. CDR3 DNA: TGTGCCAGCAGCTTATCGACGGGAGGCTTCTACAATGAGCAGTTCTTC.

The chain joins TRBV27 to TRBJ2-3; D is unresolved. V lost 8 bases, J lost 9 bases, and 15 bases lay in between. The CDR3 sequence is 12 residues long. Germline V gene sequence: CDR1 MNHEY, CDR2 SMNVEV (reference sequence). CDR3 amino acids: CASGPAVLTQYF. DNA for the CDR3: TGTGCCAGCGGACCCGCTGTGTTGACGCAGTATTTT.

The V call is TRBV7-9, the J call TRBJ2-2; tentative D call: TRBD2 (5 bases). CDR3 size: 15 residues. Germline assignment: CDR1 SEHNR and CDR2 FQNEAQ (reference sequence). V lost 5 bases and J lost 2, with 12 bases in between. Written as DNA, the CDR3 is TGTGCCAGCAGCCGACGGACTCTAAACACCGGGGAGCTGTTTTTT. Its protein product is CASSRRTLNTGELFF.

The chain uses TRBV28 and TRBJ2-5, with D perhaps given as TRBD1 or TRBD2 (6 bases each). The CDR3 sequence is 17 residues long. Germline CDR1 MDHEN, CDR2 SYDVKM. V was trimmed by 5 bases and J by 5 bases, leaving 24 bases between them. The CDR3 protein is CASSQSRGRIRGETQYF. The CDR3 nucleotides read TGTGCCAGCAGTCAGTCTAGGGGGAGGATCCGGGGGGAGACCCAGTACTTC. Combining the CDR3 with reference TRBV28 and TRBJ2-5 gives the whole variable domain DVKVTQSSRYLVKRTGEKVFLECVQDMDHENMFWYRQDPGLGLRLIYFSYDVKMKEKGDIPEGYSVSREKKERFSLILESASTNQTSMYLCASSQSRGRIRGETQYFGPGTRLLVL.

The genes are TRBV2 and TRBJ2-7; TRBD2 agrees at 9 bases. V lost 7 bases, J lost 6 bases, and 10 bases stayed unmatched. The CDR3 runs to 14 residues. Looked up from germline, CDR1 is SNHLY and CDR2 is FYNNEI. In DNA, the CDR3 is TGTGCCAGCAAAGCAGACGTAGCGGGAGCCGAGCAGTACTTC. Translated, it gives CASKADVAGAEQYF.

A single count supports this clone. This sequence joins TRBV5-4 and TRBJ2-7, with TRBD1 matching 10 bases. Germline CDR1 reads SGHNT; CDR2 reads YYREEE (reference sequence). CDR3 length equals 14 residues. After removal of 5 bases from V and 3 bases from J, the junction contained 5 bases not matched to a gene. Here the CDR3 reads CASSLGTGVYEQYF. CDR3 DNA: TGTGCCAGCAGTCTCGGGACAGGGGTCTACGAGCAGTACTTC.

The chain couples TRBV7-3 to TRBJ2-3; D call uncertain. The V gene lost 4 bases and the J gene lost 2 bases, with 10 bases spanning the gap. The CDR3 runs to 14 residues. Germline V gives CDR1 SGHTA, CDR2 FQGTGA. CDR3 residues: CASSCTGNTDTQYF. DNA of the CDR3: TGTGCCAGCAGCTGTACCGGAAACACAGATACGCAGTATTTT.

The gene calls are TRBV14 and TRBJ2-3; D unresolved. Trimming stripped 2 bases from V and 4 bases from J, with 7 bases between. CDR3 size: 13 residues. Germline V gene sequence: CDR1 SGHDN, CDR2 FVKESK. The CDR3 region has the DNA TGTGCCAGCAGCCAACCAGCGCCAGATACGCAGTATTTT. This translates into CASSQPAPDTQYF.

The chain couples TRBV13 to TRBJ2-1, with 9 bases identical to TRBD2. The V gene's germline CDR1 is PRHDT and CDR2 FYEKMQ (reference sequence). V shed 4 bases and J 7 bases; nucleotides not matched to a gene: 8. There are 15 residues in the CDR3. The CDR3 DNA is TGTGCCAGCAGCTGGATAGCGGGAGTTTCTAATGAGCAGTTCTTC. It yields the protein CASSWIAGVSNEQFF. The full variable domain, in which reference TRBV13 and TRBJ2-1 provide the parts outside the CDR3, is AAGVIQSPRHLIKEKRETATLKCYPIPRHDTVYWYQQGPGQDPQFLISFYEKMQSDKGSIPDRFSAQQFSDYHSELNMSSLELGDSALYFCASSWIAGVSNEQFFGPGTRLTVL.

The chain employs TRBV2 and TRBJ2-7, with D uncertain. Germline V gene lookup returns CDR1 SNHLY and CDR2 FYNNEI. Deletions cut 2 bases from V and 2 bases from J, with 4 bases between. The CDR3 spans 12 residues. The chain's CDR3 is CASSEYTYEQYF. The CDR3 region has the DNA TGTGCCAGCAGTGAATATACCTACGAGCAGTACTTC.

This rearrangement joins TRBV28 to TRBJ1-2; maybe TRBD1 (6 bases). V was pared by 4 bases and J by 4 bases, with 13 bases between. The CDR3 runs to 14 residues. From germline, CDR1 is MDHEN and CDR2 SYDVKM. The CDR3 region is CASSSRDTIYGYTF. DNA of the CDR3: TGTGCCAGCAGTTCCCGGGACACTATCTATGGCTACACCTTC.

This clone showed up just a few times. V usage is TRBV14 and J usage is TRBJ2-3; D may be TRBD2 (6 bases). V lost 3 bases, J lost 6 bases, and 22 bases lay in between. Germline lookup yields CDR1 SGHDN and CDR2 FVKESK. The CDR3 contains 17 residues. CDR3 in DNA: TGTGCCAGCAGCCACTACGGCACCTCGCCTGGGGGGGATACGCAGTATTTT. This sequence encodes CASSHYGTSPGGDTQYF.

The chain recombines TRBV27 with TRBJ2-5, with D perhaps being TRBD1 or TRBD2 (5 bases each). This CDR3 has 15 amino acids. Germline CDR1 is MNHEY and CDR2 is SMNVEV (reference sequence). Trimming took 3 bases from V and 3 from J, leaving 14 bases between them. CDR3 region: CASSFWDLGKETQYF. The CDR3 coding sequence is TGTGCCAGCAGTTTCTGGGACCTCGGTAAAGAGACCCAGTACTTC.

This clone was seen a handful of times. The V and J genes are TRBV29-1 and TRBJ2-3, with 8 nucleotides matching TRBD1. The CDR3 sequence is 14 residues long. The germline V gene has CDR1 SQVTM and CDR2 ANQGSEA. J lost 5 bases, V lost 7 bases, and 11 bases had no gene match. The CDR3 nucleotides read TGCAGCGCCACGGACAGGGTACGGATAGATACGCAGTATTTT. This translates into CSATDRVRIDTQYF.

With regard to this clone: Other DNA sequences within the sample encode an identical CDR3. The chain has TRBV7-3 and TRBJ2-2; no definite D call. CDR3 length equals 12 residues. The V gene lost 5 bases and the J gene lost 2 bases, with 3 bases spanning the gap. Germline lookup yields CDR1 SGHTA and CDR2 FQGTGA. CDR3 loop: CASSLNTGELFF. The DNA of the CDR3 is TGTGCCAGCAGCCTAAACACCGGGGAGCTGTTTTTT.

This clone showed up just a few times. The chain combines TRBV27 with TRBJ2-2; D gene unclear. Germline CDR1 reads MNHEY; CDR2 reads SMNVEV (reference sequence). CDR3 length equals 11 residues. V was cut by 4 bases and J by 6 bases, with 3 bases left in between. In DNA form, the CDR3 reads TGTGCCAGCAGTTGGGCCGGGGAGCTGTTTTTT. It codes for CASSWAGELFF.

The V gene is TRBV9, the J gene TRBJ2-7; TRBD2 agrees at 9 bases. There are 15 residues in the CDR3. Germline lookup yields CDR1 SGDLS and CDR2 YYNGEE. With 0 bases clipped from V and 4 bases from J, the junction kept 5 bases outside the gene matches. CDR3 loop: CASSVGASGTYEQYF. The CDR3 nucleotides are TGTGCCAGCAGCGTAGGGGCTAGCGGGACTTACGAGCAGTACTTC. Together with reference TRBV9 and TRBJ2-7, the CDR3 gives the full variable domain: DSGVTQTPKHLITATGQRVTLRCSPRSGDLSVYWYQQSLDQGLQFLIQYYNGEERAKGNILERFSAQQFPDLHSELNLSSLELGDSALYFCASSVGASGTYEQYFGPGTRLTVT.

Only one count was recorded for this clone. This chain links TRBV18 with TRBJ2-7; TRBD1 agrees at 7 bases. This CDR3 comprises 13 residues. Unmatched junction bases numbered 2, after V lost 3 bases and J lost 3 bases. Germline CDR1 reads KGHSH; CDR2 reads LQKENI. CDR3 in DNA: TGTGCCAGCTCACCTGGGACAGTCTACGAGCAGTACTTC. Translation gives CASSPGTVYEQYF.

In DNA form, the CDR3 reads TGCGCCAGCAGCCAAGACGACAATGAGCAGTTCTTC. Translation gives CASSQDDNEQFF. The chain employs TRBV4-1 and TRBJ2-1; D is uncertain. This CDR3 has 12 residues. V was pared by 0 bases and J by 5 bases, with 2 bases between. Germline assignment: CDR1 MGHRA and CDR2 YSYEKL.

This chain uses TRBV25-1 with TRBJ2-2, with D possibly being TRBD1 or TRBD2 (5 bases each). The CDR3 loop spans 14 amino acids. Germline lookup yields CDR1 MGHDK and CDR2 SYGVNS. The V end was cut by 1 base, the J end by 3 bases, with 6 bases between. CDR3 DNA sequence: TGTGCCAGCAGTGAATGGGGGTACACCGGGGAGCTGTTTTTT. Protein: CASSEWGYTGELFF.